The TCR beta chain described here comes from a study of cytomegalovirus exposure and HLA in healthy donors. Study overall: Of 300 to 500 genotyped donors, about 80% clustered with self-reported Caucasian donors.

The PCR had 60 Vbeta and 13 Jbeta primers. In the authors' workflow: The count from a later analysis was some 83 million unique TCR beta chains, some 10 million of them shared. TCRdb's table, derived via immunoSEQ multiplex PCR, lists solely in-frame clones and lacks some. V and J calls and clone size follow that table, whereas D and trimming were derived from the DNA. The sample is made up of more than 45,000 clones, and the top ten hold 12% of it. CDR3 length: 14 amino acids. V was trimmed by 6 bases and J by 1 base, leaving 13 bases between them. CDR1 is SGHRS, CDR2 YFSETQ, per germline. Study-wide findings and caveats: A prior analysis recorded that most TCR beta V segments were productive about 87% or about 30% of the time. Later, an analysis found that common viral pathogens appeared to be linked with several of the most significant clusters.

As concerns this clone: Its antigen is as yet unknown.

This TCR derives from a woman aged 30 to 39 in good health and CMV-seropositive. The sample taken for sequencing was PBMCs. The chain employs TRBV5-1 and TRBJ1-1; D is perhaps TRBD1 (6 bases). CDR3 nucleotide sequence: TGCGCCAGCAACCCGGGACAACCGAACACTGAAGCTTTCTTT. It translates to CASNPGQPNTEAFF.